Listed here are 5 T cell receptor beta chains from one sample, sequenced in a study of blood T cell repertoires in COVID-19. Clones were sequenced by immunoSEQ multiplex PCR, and TCRdb holds only the in-frame ones, with some missing. The table records more than 85,000 clones, 70% to 90% of them present only once. The sequencing sample was made of PBMCs or T cells enriched from blood (not recorded which). These receptors were obtained from a woman in her forties or fifties who had recovered from COVID-19.

The V call is TRBV9, the J call TRBJ1-6, with 8 bases that match TRBD1. The CDR3 has 15 amino acids. CDR1 SGDLS and CDR2 YYNGEE come from the germline V gene. After removal of 3 bases from V and 15 bases from J, the junction contained 14 bases not matched to a gene. This CDR3 is CASSAGTGTGYYLHF. CDR3 DNA: TGTGCCAGCAGCGCTGGGACCGGGACAGGTTATTACCTCCACTTT. The entire variable domain, with the rest obtained from reference TRBV9 and TRBJ1-6, is as follows: DSGVTQTPKHLITATGQRVTLRCSPRSGDLSVYWYQQSLDQGLQFLIQYYNGEERAKGNILERFSAQQFPDLHSELNLSSLELGDSALYFCASSAGTGTGYYLHFGNGTRLTVT.

This clone was counted a few times. The chain combines TRBV15 with TRBJ1-2; no clear D gene. V was clipped by 0 bases and J by 1 base, with 9 bases between them. The CDR3 runs to 15 residues. Germline loops: CDR1 LNHNV, CDR2 YYDKDF (reference sequence). The CDR3 spells CATSRDKQINYGYTF. CDR3 sequence (DNA): TGTGCCACCAGCAGAGACAAACAGATTAACTATGGCTACACCTTC.

This clone was seen more than once but under ten times. V gene TRBV5-1 combines with J gene TRBJ2-5; TRBD2 matches at 9 bases. Trimming cost V 4 bases and J 3 bases; bases outside gene matches: 7. CDR3 length: 15 amino acids. The germline V gene has CDR1 SGHRS and CDR2 YFSETQ. The chain's CDR3 is CASSPGTSSKETQYF. The CDR3 nucleotides are TGCGCCAGCAGCCCGGGGACTAGCTCGAAAGAGACCCAGTACTTC.

This clone was counted a few times. The chain uses TRBV29-1 and TRBJ2-2; 10 bases line up with TRBD1. Germline loops: CDR1 SQVTM, CDR2 ANQGSEA. CDR3 size: 13 residues. Germline trimming cut 6 bases from V and 4 bases from J; bases unmatched to any gene: 2. The CDR3 nucleotides read TGCAGCGTGGGACAGGGGACCACCGGGGAGCTGTTTTTT. This encodes CSVGQGTTGELFF.

The chain employs TRBV5-1 and TRBJ2-5; tentatively, D is TRBD2 (6 bases). Germline assignment: CDR1 SGHRS and CDR2 YFSETQ. V was shortened by 2 bases and J by 2 bases, with 13 bases between the two germline ends. There are 15 residues in the CDR3. CDR3 residues: CASSFQAGNQETQYF. Here the CDR3 DNA reads TGCGCCAGCAGCTTTCAAGCGGGTAATCAAGAGACCCAGTACTTC.